These 12 T cell receptor beta chains came from one sample sequenced in a study of blood T cell repertoires in COVID-19. Profiled with immunoSEQ multiplex PCR; TCRdb holds only in-frame clones, not every one. This table has around 140,000 clones, roughly 80% appearing once. Sequencing was performed on peripheral blood. Receptors originate from a man in his sixties or seventies who had recovered from COVID-19.

The chain is built from TRBV27 and TRBJ1-2; TRBD1 might be the D (6 bases). The CDR3 loop spans 13 amino acids. CDR1 MNHEY and CDR2 SMNVEV come from the germline V gene (reference sequence). Trimming took 5 bases from V and 6 from J, leaving 13 bases between them. The CDR3 loop is CASSPKNRDGYTF. For the CDR3, the DNA is TGTGCCAGCAGTCCCAAAAACAGGGATGGCTACACCTTC.

The chain links TRBV6-6 to TRBJ2-7; 9 bases are a match to TRBD1. The J segment lost 6 bases and the V segment lost 0 bases, leaving 6 bases of the junction unmatched. The CDR3 covers 15 residues. Germline values: CDR1 MNHNY, CDR2 SVGAGI (reference sequence). The CDR3 nucleotides are TGTGCCAGCAGTTACTCATACAGGGGGCCTCGCGAGCAGTACTTC. Translated: CASSYSYRGPREQYF.

The chain links TRBV30 to TRBJ1-4; 8 positions agree with TRBD1. With 0 bases clipped from V and 5 bases from J, the junction kept 5 bases outside the gene matches. The CDR3 has 15 amino acids. Germline values: CDR1 GTSNPN, CDR2 SVGIG (reference sequence). The CDR3 nucleotides are TGTGCCTGGAGTGTACTGGGACAGGCGAATGAAAAACTGTTTTTT. Translation gives CAWSVLGQANEKLFF.

The chain employs TRBV24-1 and TRBJ2-3; 9 bases are shared with TRBD2. Germline trimming cut 4 bases from V and 7 bases from J; bases unmatched to any gene: 8. Germline CDR1 reads KGHDR; CDR2 reads SFDVKD. The CDR3 covers 15 residues. CDR3 residues: CATSDPTSGSYTQYF. The DNA for the CDR3 is TGTGCCACCAGTGACCCGACTAGCGGTTCGTATACGCAGTATTTT.

This clone appeared a single time. J is TRBJ2-3 and V is TRBV30; TRBD1 matches at 7 bases. CDR3 length: 15 residues. Germline assignment: CDR1 GTSNPN and CDR2 SVGIG (reference sequence). Trimming took 3 bases from V and 3 from J; bases not matched to a gene: 9. The CDR3 region has the DNA TGTGCCTGGAGCCCCGGTGCAGGGGGTACAGATACGCAGTATTTT. It translates to CAWSPGAGGTDTQYF.

The chain is built from TRBV29-1 and TRBJ2-1, with D uncertain. Germline lookup yields CDR1 SQVTM and CDR2 ANQGSEA. The CDR3 totals 12 residues. Trimming cost V 4 bases and J 0 bases, with 4 bases left between them. The CDR3 sequence is CSVVISYNEQFF. CDR3 sequence (DNA): TGCAGCGTTGTAATCTCCTACAATGAGCAGTTCTTC.

In this sample, this clone turned up a few times. The genes are TRBV13 and TRBJ2-7, with 14 nucleotides matching TRBD2. Per germline, CDR1 PRHDT and CDR2 FYEKMQ (reference sequence). With V trimmed by 6 bases and J by 5 bases, 9 bases remained unmatched. The CDR3 has 16 residues. The CDR3 reads CASRRTSGRSYNEQYF. Here the CDR3 DNA reads TGTGCCAGCAGACGGACTAGCGGGAGGAGTTACAACGAGCAGTACTTC.

The chain joins TRBV18 to TRBJ2-1; 9 bases agree with TRBD2. CDR3 length equals 20 residues. CDR1 and CDR2 from the germline V gene are KGHSH and LQKENI. V trimming: 1 base; J trimming: 5 bases; junction bases outside the gene matches: 18. In DNA, the CDR3 is TGTGCCAGCTCACCACAGTCTAGCGGGACCCACCTATACCTCCACAATGAGCAGTTCTTC. Translation: CASSPQSSGTHLYLHNEQFF.

The chain is built from TRBV21-1 and TRBJ2-4; TRBD1 is the table's D call and was not checked against the DNA. TRBV21-1 is a documented pseudogene. This CDR3 region has 15 residues. The CDR3 sequence is CASSKGWTSRNIQYF. DNA of the CDR3: TGTGCCAGCAGCAAAGGCTGGACATCTAGAAACATTCAGTACTTC.

V is TRBV11-2 and J is TRBJ2-5; 13 bases match TRBD2. The CDR3 is 16 amino acids. Germline V gene sequence: CDR1 SGHAT, CDR2 FQNNGV. V was clipped by 4 bases and J by 2 bases; unmatched bases: 4. The CDR3: CASSSGLAGVQETQYF. The DNA of the CDR3 is TGTGCCAGCAGCTCCGGACTAGCGGGAGTACAAGAGACCCAGTACTTC.

V usage is TRBV29-1 and J usage is TRBJ2-1, with TRBD2 matching 9 bases. The ends lost 4 bases at V and 3 bases at J; junction bases unmatched: 4. The germline gives CDR1 SQVTM, CDR2 ANQGSEA. The CDR3 length is 14 residues. The CDR3, as DNA: TGCAGCGTTGTAGCGGGGGCAATCTACAATGAGCAGTTCTTC. Its protein product is CSVVAGAIYNEQFF.

This clone was counted a single time. V usage is TRBV12-5 and J usage is TRBJ2-1, with 8 positions matching TRBD2. The length of the CDR3 is 14 residues. From germline, CDR1 is LGHNT and CDR2 FRNRAP. The J segment lost 4 bases and the V segment lost 4 bases, leaving 3 bases of the junction unmatched. CDR3 residues: CASGSGGVYNEQFF. The CDR3 coding sequence is TGTGCTAGTGGTTCGGGGGGGGTGTACAATGAGCAGTTCTTC.